The clone carrying this T cell receptor (beta chain) has only a few counts. Its antigen is not known. This sample stems from a study of T cells after yellow fever vaccination. Study findings and constraints: In FACS-sorted repertoires, abundant clonotypes from the bulk population could appear as contaminants. The secondary response showed a weaker magnitude and a faster peak, day 5 versus 15. Clonotypes shared by both compartments, CD4 and CD8, made up a small share. The booster response re-showed most primary clones: approximately 95% CD4, approximately 90% CD8.

MiXCR was run by TCRdb on the 5' RACE reads, yielding one entry per CDR3 protein. Seen here are hundreds of thousands of distinct CDR3 sequences, around 4% observed once, and the top ten hold around 22%. The V gene's germline CDR1 is SGHKS and CDR2 YYEKEE (reference sequence). V dropped 7 bases and J dropped 1; count of bases not matched to a gene: 8. The CDR3 covers 15 residues. This receptor was obtained from a man aged 18 to 35 who received the YFV17D yellow fever vaccine. The V call is TRBV5-5, the J call TRBJ2-3, with 8 bases matching TRBD1. Specimen: PBMCs, collected on the day of the yellow fever booster vaccination. CDR3: CASEATTGGTDTQYF. The CDR3 nucleotides are TGTGCCAGCGAAGCTACGACAGGGGGCACAGATACGCAGTATTTT.